This passage covers 5 T cell receptor beta chains from one sample sequenced in a study of early T cells in non-severe SARS-CoV-2 infection. TCRdb reprocessed the 5' RACE reads via MiXCR and lists one record per CDR3 protein. This sample has about 76,000 distinct CDR3 sequences; roughly 16% occur once, and the top ten carry less than 15%. Sequenced sample: whole blood. All receptors come from an adult who was a healthcare worker with PCR-confirmed SARS-CoV-2 infection or an uninfected control (not recorded which).

This chain connects TRBV3-1 to TRBJ1-1; possible D gene TRBD1, 5 bases. The CDR3 has 13 residues. V lost 3 bases and J 6 bases, leaving 11 bases between the germline ends. The germline V gene encodes CDR1 LGHDT and CDR2 YNNKEL (reference sequence). For the CDR3, the DNA is TGTGCCAGCAGCCAGTGGCAGGGCCCTGAAGCTTTCTTT. Amino acids: CASSQWQGPEAFF. The entire variable domain, with the rest obtained from reference TRBV3-1 and TRBJ1-1, is as follows: DTAVSQTPKYLVTQMGNDKSIKCEQNLGHDTMYWYKQDSKKFLKIMFSYNNKELIINETVPNRFSPKSPDKAHLNLHINSLELGDSAVYFCASSQWQGPEAFFGQGTRLTVV.

The rearrangement uses TRBV7-9 and TRBJ1-2; the D is unclear. Germline V gives CDR1 SEHNR, CDR2 FQNEAQ (reference sequence). This CDR3 has 14 residues. Deletions cut 5 bases from V and 3 bases from J, with 13 bases between. For the CDR3, the DNA is TGTGCCAGCAGCCCACCGACATTTGACTATGGCTACACCTTC. Protein: CASSPPTFDYGYTF.

Written as DNA, the CDR3 is TGCGCCAGCAGCTTGGCGGCGGCAGGGATCTCCTACAATGAGCAGTTCTTC. This gives the protein CASSLAAAGISYNEQFF. The gene calls are TRBV5-1 and TRBJ2-1; weak D call: TRBD1 (5 bases). The CDR3 extends over 17 amino acids. V was trimmed by 0 bases and J by 0 bases, leaving 13 bases between them. Per germline, CDR1 SGHRS and CDR2 YFSETQ.

This clonotype has more than one count but fewer than ten. The J gene is TRBJ2-2, the V gene TRBV5-1, with D tentatively TRBD2 (6 bases). The CDR3 loop spans 14 amino acids. Germline V gives CDR1 SGHRS, CDR2 YFSETQ. Deletions cut 7 bases from V and 6 bases from J, with 16 bases between. This CDR3 reads CASRREAGSGELFF. As DNA, the CDR3 is TGCGCCAGCCGGAGGGAGGCGGGGTCCGGGGAGCTGTTTTTT.

The J gene is TRBJ1-2, the V gene TRBV7-9; D perhaps matches TRBD1 (5 bases). The V gene lost 4 bases and the J gene lost 1 base, with 10 bases spanning the gap. The CDR3 runs 14 residues. Germline V gene lookup returns CDR1 SEHNR and CDR2 FQNEAQ (reference sequence). CDR3 amino acids: CASSWETVNYGYTF. The CDR3 DNA sequence: TGTGCCAGCAGCTGGGAGACAGTTAACTATGGCTACACCTTC.